The clone carrying this T cell receptor (beta chain) was counted a few times. The entry originates in a study of T cells in Graves' hyperthyroidism and ophthalmopathy. Template material for amplifying TCR beta CDR3 regions consisted of RNA transcripts. The HTBI primer set drove a first-round RT-PCR of the TCR CDR3. TCRdb recomputed calls from the multiplex PCR reads with MiXCR, one row per CDR3 protein. The sample shows about half a million distinct CDR3 sequences, nearly 20% of them seen only once. Trimming at V came to 2 bases and at J to 4 bases, leaving 16 bases not matched to a gene. Germline V lookup: CDR1 SQVTM, CDR2 ANQGSEA. This CDR3 is 17 amino acids long.

The chain employs TRBV29-1 and TRBJ1-2; 7 bases line up with TRBD1. Source material: blood. The TCR comes from a man aged 35 to 55 with Graves' ophthalmopathy. CDR3 residues: CSVENGVWTGGSYGYTF. The CDR3 nucleotides read TGCAGCGTTGAAAACGGGGTATGGACAGGCGGTAGCTATGGCTACACCTTC.